One and the same sample provided the 25 T cell receptor beta chains below, sequenced in a study of T cells in women clearing cervical HPV infection. Clones were read by immunoSEQ multiplex PCR, and TCRdb kept only the in-frame ones, dropping some. Across 30,000 to 35,000 clones, the top ten clones capture about 1.5% of the sample. What was sequenced was blood buffy coat. The receptors derive from a woman aged 18-69 years with a cervical HPV16 infection that either progressed to CIN3+ or cleared (not recorded which).

Comment on this clone: Read sequence stops 3 residues before the CDR3 end, and the germline J gene provides the missing end. This sequence joins TRBV11-2 and TRBJ2-7; TRBD2 agrees at 7 bases. Trimming at V came to 1 base and at J to 5 bases, leaving 8 bases not matched to a gene. CDR3 length: 15 amino acids. Germline V gene lookup returns CDR1 SGHAT and CDR2 FQNNGV. CDR3 region: CASSLVVGEGNEQYF. Partial CDR3 DNA: TGTGCCAGCAGCTTAGTGGTAGGGGAGGGTAACGAG. The full variable domain, completed using reference TRBV11-2 and TRBJ2-7, is EAGVAQSPRYKIIEKRQSVAFWCNPISGHATLYWYQQILGQGPKLLIQFQNNGVVDDSQLPKDRFSAERLKGVDSTLKIQPAKLEDSAVYLCASSLVVGEGNEQYFGPGTRLTVT.

Concerning this clone: Sequence at one end of the junction differs from germline and may be a read error. The same CDR3 is also encoded by other DNA sequences in this sample. The sequenced part of the CDR3 DNA is TGTGCCAGCAGTGACAGGGCTGGAAACACG. This translates into CASSDRAGNT. The full CDR3 sequence reads CASSDRAGNTIYF. The chain joins TRBV2 to TRBJ1-3; maybe TRBD1 (5 bases). Read data end 3 residues before the CDR3 end; the end is taken from the germline J gene. This CDR3 has 13 amino acids. In germline, CDR1 is SNHLY, CDR2 FYNNEI.

Points on this clone: The read finishes 3 residues shy of the CDR3 end, and the germline J gene is used to complete it. The chain uses TRBV9 and TRBJ2-5; a weak D match, TRBD1 (6 bases). The length of the CDR3 is 13 residues. CDR1 SGDLS and CDR2 YYNGEE come from the germline V gene. V was trimmed by 7 bases and J by 5 bases, leaving 15 bases between them. CDR3 protein: CASGRDIGETQYF. Partial CDR3 DNA: TGTGCCAGCGGCCGGGACATTGGGGAGACC.

In regard to this clone: The CDR3 is cut off 3 residues early in the read; its end comes from the germline J gene. The chain links TRBV11-3 to TRBJ2-5; 8 nucleotides agree with TRBD2. Germline V gene data show CDR1 as SGHNT and CDR2 as YENEEA. The CDR3 is 13 residues long. J gave up 5 bases and V 8 bases, and 7 bases lay outside the gene matches. CDR3 DNA (partial): TGTGCCAGCTCCGGGGGGGGCCGGGAGACC. This encodes CASSGGGRET. The CDR3 in its entirety is CASSGGGRETQYF.

For this clone: Read sequence stops 3 residues before the CDR3 end, and the germline J gene provides the missing end. The V call is TRBV7-9, the J call TRBJ1-1, with a tentative D call TRBD1 (6 bases). Per the germline V gene, CDR1 is SEHNR and CDR2 is FQNEAQ (reference sequence). The CDR3 is 15 residues long. The CDR3 sequence is CASSLPGGAGGQAFF. CDR3 DNA, as far as it was read: TGTGCCAGCAGCCTCCCTGGGGGGGCCGGCGGGCAA.

Regarding this clone: With the read ending 3 residues before the CDR3 end, the germline J gene is used to fill in that end. This chain connects TRBV19 to TRBJ1-3; D gene ambiguous. This CDR3 has 13 residues. From germline, CDR1 is LNHDA and CDR2 SQIVND (reference sequence). Between the trimmed V and J ends, which lost 5 bases and 7 bases, there was a span of 12 bases. The CDR3 DNA, read in part, is TGTGCCAGTAGTGGGCAGGTCCGGAACACC. Amino acid sequence: CASSGQVRNT. The whole CDR3 protein reads CASSGQVRNTIYF.

With regard to this clone: The read terminates 3 residues ahead of where the CDR3 ends, so the germline J gene completes it. The chain joins TRBV28 to TRBJ2-1, with TRBD1 matching 9 bases. Germline CDR1 and CDR2: MDHEN and SYDVKM. The junction had 4 bases not matched to a gene; V was cut back by 5 bases and J by 8 bases. CDR3 length: 13 residues. The sequenced part of the CDR3 DNA is TGTGCCAGCAGTGACAGGGGGAATGATGAG. Translation gives CASSDRGNDE. The whole CDR3 protein is CASSDRGNDEQFF.

On this clone: Read data end 3 residues before the CDR3 end; the end is taken from the germline J gene. V gene TRBV6-2 or TRBV6-3 combines with J gene TRBJ1-1, with TRBD1 matching 9 bases. CDR1 MNHEY and CDR2 SVGEGT come from the germline V gene. The CDR3 spans 16 residues. The V segment lost 5 bases and the J segment 0 bases; nucleotides outside the gene matches: 7. Partial CDR3 DNA: TGTGCCAGCAGTCCACCGGGGACAGGGATGAACACTGAA. Its translation is CASSPPGTGMNTE. The complete CDR3 protein is CASSPPGTGMNTEAFF.

As to this clone: The sequenced fragment ends 3 residues before the CDR3 boundary, so the rest is inferred from the germline J gene. The rearrangement uses TRBV30 and TRBJ2-7, with 9 bases fitting TRBD2. The CDR3 contains 16 residues. The trim removed 1 base at V and 0 bases at J, leaving 7 bases unmatched. Per germline, CDR1 GTSNPN and CDR2 SVGIG (reference sequence). The CDR3 DNA, read in part, is TGTGCCTGGAGTGGTAGCGGGAGAGGGCACTCCTACGAG. This gives the protein CAWSGSGRGHSYE. The entire CDR3 reads CAWSGSGRGHSYEQYF.

Comment on this clone: The read is 3 residues too short to cover the CDR3 end, so that end is filled in from the germline J gene. The rearrangement joins TRBV5-1 to TRBJ2-3, with D possibly matching TRBD2 (6 bases). Germline V CDR1 and CDR2: SGHRS, YFSETQ. This CDR3 has 15 amino acids. The V gene lost 4 bases and the J gene lost 2 bases, with 14 bases spanning the gap. Partial CDR3 DNA: TGCGCCAGCAGCATCGGGGGTTCTCTCACAGATACG. Protein sequence: CASSIGGSLTDT. The full-length CDR3 reads as CASSIGGSLTDTQYF.

Comments on this clone: The DNA ends 3 residues before the CDR3 does, and the rest of the CDR3 is filled in from the germline J gene. The V and J genes are TRBV18 and TRBJ2-7, with 8 bases fitting TRBD2. Germline lookup yields CDR1 KGHSH and CDR2 LQKENI. V gave up 4 bases and J gave up 4 bases; unmatched junction bases: 18. The CDR3 has 18 amino acids. The DNA read from the CDR3 is TGTGCCAGCTCACAAGGAGGGGGGTTTAGCGGGAAGAATTACGAG. Translating it yields CASSQGGGFSGKNYE. The complete CDR3 sequence is CASSQGGGFSGKNYEQYF. The variable domain in full, completed from reference TRBV18 and TRBJ2-7, reads NAGVMQNPRHLVRRRGQEARLRCSPMKGHSHVYWYRQLPEEGLKFMVYLQKENIIDESGMPKERFSAEFPKEGPSILRIQQVVRGDSAAYFCASSQGGGFSGKNYEQYFGPGTRLTVT.

As concerns this clone: Read sequence stops 3 residues before the CDR3 end, and the germline J gene provides the missing end. This rearrangement joins TRBV18 to TRBJ1-2; 7 bases align to TRBD1. Germline V gives CDR1 KGHSH, CDR2 LQKENI. CDR3 length: 14 residues. V dropped 5 bases and J dropped 1; count of bases not matched to a gene: 4. CDR3 protein: CASSEGQNNYGYTF. CDR3 DNA, as far as it was read: TGTGCCAGCTCAGAGGGACAGAATAACTATGGC.

The CDR3 protein is CASSPGTSSYEQYF. The DNA read from the CDR3 is TGTGCCAGCAGCCCAGGGACTAGCAGCTACGAG. V is TRBV7-9 and J is TRBJ2-7; 9 bases map to TRBD2. The CDR3 end is not reached by the read, which stops 3 residues before it; the germline J gene fills it in. Germline V gene data show CDR1 as SEHNR and CDR2 as FQNEAQ (reference sequence). The CDR3 consists of 14 residues. V lost 5 bases to trimming and J lost 3 bases; unmatched junction nucleotides: 5. The full variable domain, its missing parts supplied by reference TRBV7-9 and TRBJ2-7, is DTGVSQNPRHKITKRGQNVTFRCDPISEHNRLYWYRQTLGQGPEFLTYFQNEAQLEKSRLLSDRFSAERPKGSFSTLEIQRTEQGDSAMYLCASSPGTSSYEQYFGPGTRLTVT.

CDR3 DNA, as far as it was read: TGTGCCAGCAGTGACCCGGGACAGGGGGATAGAAAA. It yields the protein CASSDPGQGDRK. The full-length CDR3 reads as CASSDPGQGDRKLFF. This chain links TRBV6-1 with TRBJ1-4; TRBD1 matches at 11 bases. Coverage ceases 3 residues before the CDR3 finishes, and the germline J gene fills in the end. The V gene end was trimmed by 3 bases and the J gene end by 10 bases; junction bases not matched to a gene: 7. Looked up from germline, CDR1 is MNHNS and CDR2 is SASEGT. The length of the CDR3 is 15 residues.

As concerns this clone: The read halts 3 residues ahead of the CDR3 end, with the missing end drawn from the germline J gene. The chain links TRBV30 to TRBJ2-7; 10 bases agree with TRBD2. The CDR3 extends over 16 amino acids. Germline loops: CDR1 GTSNPN, CDR2 SVGIG (reference sequence). V shed 4 bases, J shed 1 base, and the junction held 10 bases outside the gene matches. The CDR3 DNA, read in part, is TGTGCCTGGACCCCATACCCTAGCGGGGGATCCTACGAG. Translation: CAWTPYPSGGSYE. The full CDR3 is CAWTPYPSGGSYEQYF.

Notes on this clone: The read comes to an end 3 residues before the CDR3 does, leaving the germline J gene to fill in the end. The chain recombines TRBV12-3 or TRBV12-4 with TRBJ2-7; D possibly corresponds to TRBD2 (5 bases). V lost 7 bases and J 3 bases, leaving 10 bases between the germline ends. The CDR3 loop spans 12 amino acids. The part of the CDR3 DNA that was read is TGTGCCAGCACCCGGACTGACTACGAG. Protein product: CASTRTDYE. The CDR3 in full is CASTRTDYEQYF.

Concerning this clone: The read terminates 3 residues before the CDR3 end, so the remaining end is supplied by the germline J gene. The chain combines TRBV13 with TRBJ2-1, with TRBD2 matching 8 bases. Germline assignment: CDR1 PRHDT and CDR2 FYEKMQ (reference sequence). The CDR3 sequence is 16 residues long. The J segment lost 5 bases and the V segment lost 0 bases, leaving 6 bases of the junction unmatched. Incomplete CDR3 DNA: TGTGCCAGCAGCTTAGGCCTCGCGGGAGGCAACAATGAG. This translates into CASSLGLAGGNNE. The CDR3, in full, reads CASSLGLAGGNNEQFF.

The chain's CDR3 is CASSHNREETQYF. Partial CDR3 DNA: TGTGCCAGCAGCCACAACAGGGAAGAGACC. The chain is built from TRBV7-2 and TRBJ2-5; possibly TRBD1 for D (6 bases). The read ends 3 residues before the CDR3 terminus; that terminus is restored from the germline J gene. The ends were cut back, 5 bases at V and 3 bases at J, with 10 bases in the middle. This CDR3 has 13 residues. CDR1 is SGHTA, CDR2 FQGNSA, per germline.

Worth noting for this clone: The sequenced fragment ends 3 residues before the CDR3 boundary, so the rest is inferred from the germline J gene. The V call is TRBV20-1, the J call TRBJ2-7; 10 nucleotides align to TRBD2. There are 18 residues in the CDR3. The V and J ends lost 2 bases and 0 bases, in that order; junction bases with no gene match: 13. Germline lookup yields CDR1 DFQATT and CDR2 SNEGSKA (reference sequence). CDR3 DNA, as far as it was read: TGCAGTGCTAGAAGGAGGCCTAGCGGGGGCCAGAGCTCCTACGAG. Translated, it gives CSARRRPSGGQSSYE. The full CDR3 reads CSARRRPSGGQSSYEQYF.

The covered CDR3 bases are TGTGCCAGCAGACTCGTACCGACGGGGAATTCACCC. Protein sequence: CASRLVPTGNSP. The complete CDR3 reads CASRLVPTGNSPLHF. V and J are TRBV7-9 and TRBJ1-6; no reliable D call. The CDR3 extends 3 residues past the end of the read, so its final part is completed from the germline J gene. The CDR3 contains 15 residues. The germline V gene encodes CDR1 SEHNR and CDR2 FQNEAQ (reference sequence). V was cut by 6 bases and J by 7 bases, with 16 bases left in between.

Points on this clone: The sequence runs out 3 residues before the end of the CDR3; the remainder is reconstructed from the germline J gene. The rearrangement links TRBV25-1 to TRBJ1-1, with 7 bases aligning to TRBD1. From germline, CDR1 is MGHDK and CDR2 SYGVNS. This CDR3 spans 14 amino acids. The CDR3 spells CASSESSSGGEAFF. The DNA read from the CDR3 is TGTGCCAGCAGTGAATCGAGCTCAGGGGGGGAA. The full variable domain, completed using reference TRBV25-1 and TRBJ1-1, is EADIYQTPRYLVIGTGKKITLECSQTMGHDKMYWYQQDPGMELHLIHYSYGVNSTEKGDLSSESTVSRIRTEHFPLTLESARPSHTSQYLCASSESSSGGEAFFGQGTRLTVV.

About this clone: Read sequence stops 3 residues before the CDR3 end, and the germline J gene provides the missing end. The rearrangement uses TRBV5-6 and TRBJ2-2, with D possibly matching TRBD1 (6 bases). CDR3 length: 14 amino acids. CDR1 is SGHDT, CDR2 YYEEEE, per germline. V lost 5 bases, J lost 4 bases, and 12 bases lay in between. The DNA read from the CDR3 is TGTGCCAGCAGATATCAGGGGCTCACCGGGGAG. Translating it yields CASRYQGLTGE. The CDR3 in full is CASRYQGLTGELFF. Combining the CDR3 with reference TRBV5-6 and TRBJ2-2 gives the whole variable domain DAGVTQSPTHLIKTRGQQVTLRCSPKSGHDTVSWYQQALGQGPQFIFQYYEEEERQRGNFPDRFSGHQFPNYSSELNVNALLLGDSALYLCASRYQGLTGELFFGEGSRLTVL.

Concerning this clone itself: The sequenced fragment ends 3 residues before the CDR3 boundary, so the rest is inferred from the germline J gene. The chain uses TRBV11-3 and TRBJ2-3; D possibly corresponds to TRBD2 (6 bases). V lost 3 bases, J lost 0 bases, and 7 bases lay in between. This CDR3 has 14 residues. Germline CDR1 reads SGHNT; CDR2 reads YENEEA. This chain's CDR3 is CASSLTSSTDTQYF. The covered CDR3 bases are TGTGCCAGCAGCTTGACTAGTAGCACAGATACG.

As concerns this clone: The CDR3 end lies 3 residues beyond the end of the read and is filled in from the germline J gene. This rearrangement joins TRBV6-2 or TRBV6-3 to TRBJ2-7; 11 bases align to TRBD1. The length of the CDR3 is 15 residues. CDR1 is MNHEY and CDR2 is SVGEGT in the germline V gene. Unmatched junction bases numbered 6, after V lost 4 bases and J lost 4 bases. Incomplete CDR3 DNA: TGTGCCAGCAGTTGGGCCGGGACAGGGGGTTACGAG. Residues: CASSWAGTGGYE. The full CDR3 sequence reads CASSWAGTGGYEQYF.

A remark on this clone: The CDR3 goes on 3 residues after the read ends, and that part is filled in from the germline J gene. The J gene is TRBJ2-2, the V gene TRBV20-1; a possible D gene is TRBD1 (6 bases). The CDR3 consists of 14 residues. CDR1 is DFQATT and CDR2 is SNEGSKA in the germline V gene (reference sequence). The V end was cut by 2 bases, the J end by 1 base, with 8 bases between. The part of the CDR3 DNA that was read is TGCAGTGCTAGATTACAGGGGAACACCGGGGAG. It specifies CSARLQGNTGE. The full CDR3 sequence reads CSARLQGNTGELFF.